This is a list of T cell receptor beta chains from one sample in a study of blood T cell repertoires in COVID-19. The data were produced by immunoSEQ multiplex PCR, yet TCRdb's version contains in-frame clones alone and is incomplete. The data show 55,000 to 70,000 clones, with 81% seen just once and around 16% held by the top ten. The source material was peripheral blood. These receptors originate from a man older than 75 with acute or convalescent COVID-19. Each CDR3 is given with its conserved first and last residue. Each record gives: clone size, D gene, V gene, J gene, CDR3 protein, CDR3 DNA. D genes are given only for firm matches. Clone size is shown for a subset of rows, as once, few, many or a class of expanded clone.

>.|.|TRBV6-2/TRBV6-3|TRBJ2-1
CASSDAAPGVNEQFF
TGTGCCAGCAGCGATGCGGCCCCGGGGGTCAATGAGCAGTTCTTC
>once|.|TRBV5-1|TRBJ1-3
CASSRGRGYSGNTIYF
TGCGCCAGCAGCCGGGGTCGGGGGTACTCTGGAAACACCATATATTTT
>.|TRBD1|TRBV5-4|TRBJ2-7
CASSLDRGITYEQYF
TGTGCCAGCAGCCTTGACAGGGGGATCACCTACGAGCAGTACTTC
>.|.|TRBV6-5|TRBJ2-7
CASSYSSDSYEQYF
TGTGCCAGCAGTTACTCGAGCGACTCCTACGAGCAGTACTTC
>few|TRBD1|TRBV6-5|TRBJ1-4
CASSTQGAREKLFF
TGTGCCAGCAGCACACAGGGGGCGCGGGAAAAACTGTTTTTT
>few|.|TRBV5-1|TRBJ1-2
CASSSGGGAEYGYTF
TGCGCCAGCAGTTCCGGAGGAGGGGCCGAATATGGCTACACCTTC
>.|.|TRBV7-2|TRBJ1-2
CASSPAYALVGYTF
TGTGCCAGCAGCCCCGCCTACGCCCTAGTGGGCTACACCTTC
>.|TRBD1|TRBV5-1|TRBJ2-7
CASSRFNNRGEQYF
TGCGCCAGCAGCCGCTTCAACAACAGGGGCGAGCAGTACTTC
>.|TRBD1|TRBV3-1/TRBV3-2|TRBJ2-3
CASSLQAGGGTDTQYF
TGTGCCAGCAGCTTACAAGCAGGGGGTGGCACAGATACGCAGTATTTT
>.|.|TRBV24-1|TRBJ1-5
CATSGRGINQPQHF
TGTGCCACCAGTGGCAGGGGTATCAATCAGCCCCAGCATTTT
>.|.|TRBV12-3/TRBV12-4|TRBJ1-3
CASSYSSGNTIYF
TGTGCCAGCAGTTACAGCTCTGGAAACACCATATATTTT
>.|.|TRBV15|TRBJ2-1
CATSRDKSGGVLEQFF
TGTGCCACCAGCAGAGATAAAAGCGGTGGGGTTCTTGAGCAGTTCTTC
>.|.|TRBV21-1|TRBJ2-4
CASSKSRGFGIQYF
TGTGCCAGCAGCAAATCGCGAGGCTTCGGCATTCAGTACTTC
>.|.|TRBV9|TRBJ2-7
CASSVAKSGVIYEQYF
TGTGCCAGCAGCGTAGCAAAATCAGGGGTTATCTACGAGCAGTACTTC
>few|TRBD1|TRBV7-2|TRBJ1-1
CASSLDRADTEAFF
TGTGCCAGCAGCCTCGACAGGGCCGACACTGAAGCTTTCTTT
>.|TRBD1|TRBV29-1|TRBJ2-1
CSVMVSGGNEQFF
TGCAGCGTTATGGTGTCAGGGGGCAATGAGCAGTTCTTC
>.|.|TRBV12-3/TRBV12-4|TRBJ2-7
CASAGGPAVEQYF
TGTGCCAGCGCAGGTGGCCCAGCTGTGGAGCAGTACTTC
>.|.|TRBV10-3|TRBJ2-2
CAISEFWQGSTGELFF
TGTGCCATCAGTGAGTTCTGGCAGGGGTCCACCGGGGAGCTGTTTTTT
>once|.|TRBV7-9|TRBJ2-2
CASSQRSANTGELFF
TGTGCCAGCAGCCAGCGGAGCGCGAACACCGGGGAGCTGTTTTTT
>.|.|TRBV4-2|TRBJ2-3
CASSNLPPDTQYF
TGTGCCAGCAGCAACTTACCGCCAGATACGCAGTATTTT
>.|TRBD2|TRBV7-2|TRBJ2-5
CASSPTSGSQETQYF
TGTGCCAGCAGCCCGACTAGCGGGAGCCAAGAGACCCAGTACTTC
>.|.|TRBV28|TRBJ1-1
CASSFGRGTEAFF
TGTGCCAGCAGTTTCGGTCGGGGCACTGAAGCTTTCTTT
>.|.|TRBV7-2|TRBJ2-3
CASSPVLESTDTQYF
TGTGCCAGCAGCCCGGTACTAGAGAGCACAGATACGCAGTATTTT
>.|.|TRBV24-1|TRBJ1-6
CATSDYGQLGPHADNSPLHF
TGTGCCACCAGTGATTACGGCCAGTTGGGCCCACATGCCGATAATTCACCCCTCCACTTT
>.|TRBD2|TRBV3-1/TRBV3-2|TRBJ2-1
CASSQDGLAGYYIFNEQFF
TGTGCCAGCAGCCAAGATGGACTAGCGGGATATTACATTTTCAATGAGCAGTTCTTC
>.|TRBD2|TRBV18|TRBJ2-5
CASSPSSGGTQETQYF
TGTGCCAGCTCACCTTCTAGCGGGGGGACTCAAGAGACCCAGTACTTC
>many|.|TRBV5-1|TRBJ2-7
CASSAGYEQYF
TGCGCCAGCAGCGCCGGCTACGAGCAGTACTTC
>few|.|TRBV11-1|TRBJ1-6
CASSHQDSPLHF
TGTGCCAGCAGCCATCAGGATTCACCCCTCCACTTT
>.|.|TRBV6-5|TRBJ1-1
CASRADINTEAFF
TGTGCCAGCAGGGCCGACATCAACACTGAAGCTTTCTTT
>.|TRBD2|TRBV2|TRBJ2-5
CASSGLAGAPGEKTQYF
TGTGCCAGCAGTGGGCTAGCGGGGGCCCCCGGGGAAAAGACCCAGTACTTC
>.|TRBD1|TRBV7-3|TRBJ2-2
CASSLTTGGRTGELFF
TGTGCCAGCAGCTTAACGACAGGGGGCCGGACCGGGGAGCTGTTTTTT
>.|.|TRBV19|TRBJ1-1
CASSTIGGAFF
TGTGCCAGTAGTACTATAGGGGGAGCTTTCTTT
>.|.|TRBV3-1/TRBV3-2|TRBJ1-1
CASSQGKSRGMNTEAFF
TGTGCCAGCAGCCAAGGTAAGAGTAGGGGGATGAACACTGAAGCTTTCTTT
>.|.|TRBV6-2/TRBV6-3|TRBJ1-2
CASSYSEGYTF
TGTGCCAGCAGTTACTCTGAGGGCTACACCTTC
>.|.|TRBV5-1|TRBJ1-2
CASSLQQGVDGYTF
TGCGCCAGCAGCTTGCAACAAGGGGTGGATGGCTACACCTTC
>.|.|TRBV5-4|TRBJ2-1
CASSLAGQGTYNEQFF
TGTGCCAGCAGCTTGGCCGGGCAGGGAACTTACAATGAGCAGTTCTTC
>.|TRBD1|TRBV9|TRBJ2-4
CASSVGQGASIQYF
TGTGCCAGCAGCGTAGGACAGGGGGCCAGCATTCAGTACTTC
>.|.|TRBV11-2|TRBJ2-3
CASSQAATSTDTQYF
TGTGCCAGCAGCCAAGCGGCGACTAGCACAGATACGCAGTATTTT
>few|TRBD1|TRBV10-3|TRBJ1-1
CAIGQGLAEAFF
TGTGCCATCGGACAGGGGCTAGCTGAAGCTTTCTTT
>once|.|TRBV11-3|TRBJ2-2
CASSLGSPRGELFF
TGTGCCAGCAGCTTAGGAAGCCCGAGGGGGGAGCTGTTTTTT
>.|TRBD2|TRBV5-4|TRBJ2-5
CASSLTSGNQETQYF
TGTGCCAGCAGCTTGACTAGCGGGAACCAAGAGACCCAGTACTTC
>.|.|TRBV7-9|TRBJ1-6
CASSGKRNSPLHF
TGTGCCAGCAGCGGAAAGCGTAATTCACCCCTCCACTTT
>.|.|TRBV19|TRBJ1-5
CASSTTRGGISNQPQHF
TGTGCCAGTAGCACAACACGCGGAGGGATTAGCAATCAGCCCCAGCATTTT
>.|TRBD2|TRBV24-1|TRBJ2-1
CATSDFGLAQSSYNEQFF
TGTGCCACCAGTGATTTTGGACTAGCGCAGAGCTCCTACAATGAGCAGTTCTTC
>.|.|TRBV29-1|TRBJ2-4
CSASDWKNIQYF
TGCAGCGCCTCGGACTGGAAAAACATTCAGTACTTC
>once|TRBD1|TRBV2|TRBJ1-1
CASRIDRGSEAFF
TGTGCCAGCAGGATAGACAGGGGGTCTGAAGCTTTCTTT
>.|.|TRBV7-5|TRBJ2-3
CARSFPTSGGALADTQYF
TGTGCCAGAAGCTTCCCGACTAGCGGGGGGGCCTTGGCAGATACGCAGTATTTT
>.|.|TRBV7-8|TRBJ1-6
CASSLAGTGTSGSPLHF
TGTGCCAGCAGCTTAGCGGGAACAGGGACAAGTGGTTCACCCCTCCACTTT
>few|.|TRBV12-3/TRBV12-4|TRBJ1-1
CASSFRGAPEAFF
TGTGCCAGCAGTTTTCGGGGGGCCCCTGAAGCTTTCTTT
>.|.|TRBV11-2|TRBJ2-4
CASSLRGREDNIQYF
TGTGCCAGCAGCCTCCGCGGAAGGGAGGACAACATTCAGTACTTC
>few|.|TRBV28|TRBJ2-3
CASSFPSGRTDTQYF
TGTGCCAGCAGTTTCCCCAGCGGACGCACAGATACGCAGTATTTT